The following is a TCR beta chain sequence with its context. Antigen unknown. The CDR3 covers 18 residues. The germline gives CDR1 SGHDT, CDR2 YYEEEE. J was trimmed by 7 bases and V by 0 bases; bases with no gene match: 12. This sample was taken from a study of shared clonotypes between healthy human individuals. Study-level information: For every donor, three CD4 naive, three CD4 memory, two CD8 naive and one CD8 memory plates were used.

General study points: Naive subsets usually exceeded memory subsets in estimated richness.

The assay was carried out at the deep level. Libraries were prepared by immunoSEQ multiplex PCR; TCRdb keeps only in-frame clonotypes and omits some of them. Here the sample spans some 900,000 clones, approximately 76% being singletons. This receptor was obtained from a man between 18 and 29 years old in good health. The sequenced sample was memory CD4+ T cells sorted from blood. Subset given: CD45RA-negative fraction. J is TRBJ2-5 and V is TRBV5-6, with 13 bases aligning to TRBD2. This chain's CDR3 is CASSLEGLAGLLLVTQYF. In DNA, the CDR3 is TGTGCCAGCAGCTTGGAGGGACTAGCGGGACTCCTCTTGGTGACCCAGTACTTC.